These 21 T cell receptor beta chains came from one sample sequenced in a study of T cell responses to AZD1222 COVID-19 vaccine. Measured with immunoSEQ multiplex PCR; TCRdb has only the in-frame clones, and not every one. The table shows roughly 79,000 clones, with around 73% occurring only once. The sequencing used peripheral blood, collected on day 0 of AZD1222 vaccination. These receptors were taken from an adult in good health.

This clone occurred once. The CDR3 DNA is TGTGCCAGTAGTAGGGGACATTCCGGGTATAGCAATCAGCCCCAGCATTTT. Translating gives CASSRGHSGYSNQPQHF. The J gene is TRBJ1-5, the V gene TRBV19; D might be TRBD1 (6 bases). The CDR3 is 17 residues long. Germline V CDR1 and CDR2: LNHDA, SQIVND (reference sequence). Between the trimmed V and J ends, which lost 4 bases and 0 bases, there was a span of 16 bases. Combining the CDR3 with reference TRBV19 and TRBJ1-5 gives the whole variable domain DGGITQSPKYLFRKEGQNVTLSCEQNLNHDAMYWYRQDPGQGLRLIYYSQIVNDFQKGDIAEGYSVSREKKESFPLTVTSAQKNPTAFYLCASSRGHSGYSNQPQHFGDGTRLSIL.

This rearrangement joins TRBV7-2 to TRBJ2-5; D is unclear. The CDR3 contains 13 residues. From germline, CDR1 is SGHTA and CDR2 FQGNSA. V was shortened by 1 base and J by 7 bases, with 10 bases between the two germline ends. The CDR3 DNA sequence: TGTGCCAGCAGCTTAGGGTTCCGCGGGACCCAGTACTTC. It codes for CASSLGFRGTQYF.

V usage is TRBV28 and J usage is TRBJ2-6, with D perhaps being TRBD1 or TRBD2 (5 bases each). Germline CDR1 is MDHEN and CDR2 is SYDVKM. V lost 6 bases to trimming and J lost 0 bases, with 15 bases between them. This CDR3 has 17 residues. The CDR3: CASRQGRLFSGANVLTF. The DNA of the CDR3 is TGTGCCAGCAGGCAGGGACGGTTATTCTCTGGGGCCAACGTCCTGACTTTC. The variable domain in full, with the rest retrieved from reference TRBV28 and TRBJ2-6, is DVKVTQSSRYLVKRTGEKVFLECVQDMDHENMFWYRQDPGLGLRLIYFSYDVKMKEKGDIPEGYSVSREKKERFSLILESASTNQTSMYLCASRQGRLFSGANVLTFGAGSRLTVL.

The V call is TRBV28, the J call TRBJ1-4; D might be TRBD1 (6 bases). The ends were cut back, 7 bases at V and 5 bases at J, with 11 bases in the middle. The CDR3 loop spans 13 amino acids. The germline V gene has CDR1 MDHEN and CDR2 SYDVKM. CDR3 in amino acids: CASNRVLNEKLFF. In DNA, the CDR3 is TGTGCCAGCAACAGGGTCCTAAATGAAAAACTGTTTTTT.

This clone was found once. The V and J genes are TRBV6-4 and TRBJ1-6; tentative D call: TRBD1 (5 bases). The CDR3 length is 15 residues. The germline V gene encodes CDR1 MRHNA and CDR2 SNTAGT. V gave up 8 bases and J gave up 10 bases, with 21 bases separating them. For the CDR3, the DNA is TGTGCCAGCCGCCCAATGGGGGGGGTCAGATCACCCCTCCACTTT. It encodes CASRPMGGVRSPLHF.

The chain employs TRBV30 and TRBJ1-4, with TRBD1 as a possible D gene (6 bases). V was shortened by 0 bases and J by 6 bases, with 11 bases between the two germline ends. The length of the CDR3 is 14 residues. Germline V CDR1 and CDR2: GTSNPN, SVGIG (reference sequence). The CDR3: CAWSVSGVHEKLFF. CDR3 in DNA: TGTGCCTGGAGTGTGTCAGGGGTTCATGAAAAACTGTTTTTT.

A remark on this clone: Other DNA sequences from this sample encode an identical CDR3 as well. The chain has TRBV5-8 and TRBJ1-1, with D unresolved. CDR1 is SGHTS and CDR2 is YDEGEE in the germline V gene. With 2 bases removed from V and 3 bases from J, the gap between germline ends came to 8 bases. CDR3 size: 13 residues. The CDR3 sequence is CASSLLLDTEAFF. The CDR3 DNA reads TGTGCCAGCAGCTTATTATTGGACACTGAAGCTTTCTTT.

The V call is TRBV5-5, the J call TRBJ2-2, with 10 bases that match TRBD2. The J segment lost 2 bases and the V segment lost 5 bases, leaving 0 bases of the junction unmatched. The CDR3 length is 14 residues. The germline CDR1 and CDR2 sequences are SGHKS and YYEKEE (reference sequence). The CDR3 protein is CASRLAGNTGELFF. CDR3 DNA sequence: TGTGCCAGCAGACTAGCGGGAAACACCGGGGAGCTGTTTTTT.

The genes are TRBV6-2 or TRBV6-3 and TRBJ1-2, with D maybe TRBD1 (6 bases). Germline values: CDR1 MNHEY, CDR2 SVGEGT. This CDR3 region has 15 residues. V was trimmed by 2 bases and J by 3 bases, leaving 13 bases between them. CDR3 residues: CASSYGGLADYGYTF. CDR3 nucleotide sequence: TGTGCCAGCAGTTACGGGGGGCTCGCGGACTATGGCTACACCTTC.

This rearrangement joins TRBV27 to TRBJ1-5; no definite D call. The CDR3 has 14 residues. V was clipped by 2 bases and J by 7 bases, with 12 bases between them. In germline, CDR1 is MNHEY, CDR2 SMNVEV (reference sequence). CDR3 nucleotide sequence: TGTGCCAGCAGTTTAACTCCTACACGCCAGCCCCAGCATTTT. This encodes CASSLTPTRQPQHF.

V and J are TRBV28 and TRBJ1-3, with no clear D. The CDR3 extends over 14 amino acids. CDR1 MDHEN and CDR2 SYDVKM come from the germline V gene. V shed 5 bases and J shed 4 bases, with 12 bases lying between them. The CDR3 DNA reads TGTGCCAGCAGTCCCTACTTACAGGGAAACACCATATATTTT. It is translated as CASSPYLQGNTIYF.

The V gene is TRBV5-4, the J gene TRBJ2-3; no firm D call. The CDR3 extends over 13 amino acids. Trimming cost V 1 base and J 2 bases, with 5 bases left between them. Germline V gene lookup returns CDR1 SGHNT and CDR2 YYREEE (reference sequence). The CDR3 here is CASSLTYTDTQYF. The CDR3 DNA follows: TGTGCCAGCAGCTTGACTTACACAGATACGCAGTATTTT.

V is TRBV6-5 and J is TRBJ1-3, with a weak D call TRBD1 (6 bases). Germline loops: CDR1 MNHEY, CDR2 SVGAGI. The length of the CDR3 is 15 residues. Trimming took 6 bases from V and 4 from J, leaving 16 bases between them. Written as DNA, the CDR3 is TGTGCCAGCAGCTACACCCCAGGGGAAGGAAACACCATATATTTT. Translating gives CASSYTPGEGNTIYF.

This clone showed up just a few times. This rearrangement joins TRBV12-3 or TRBV12-4 to TRBJ1-4, with D uncertain. With 5 bases removed from V and 2 bases from J, the gap between germline ends came to 6 bases. This CDR3 comprises 13 residues. CDR3 protein: CASSINTNEKLFF. For the CDR3, the DNA is TGTGCCAGCAGTATAAATACTAATGAAAAACTGTTTTTT.

The V call is TRBV12-3 or TRBV12-4, the J call TRBJ1-5, with a weak D call TRBD1 (6 bases). Trimming removed 2 bases at V and 7 bases at J, with 9 bases between. This CDR3 spans 13 amino acids. DNA for the CDR3: TGTGCCAGCAGTTTACAGGGGAACCAGCCCCAGCATTTT. It specifies CASSLQGNQPQHF.

This clone was seen a few times. This chain joins TRBV12-3 or TRBV12-4 and TRBJ1-2; the D is unclear. V was clipped by 6 bases and J by 8 bases, with 16 bases between them. The CDR3 is made up of 13 amino acids. CDR3 sequence reads: CASRKRGSRGYTF. DNA for the CDR3: TGTGCCAGCAGAAAACGGGGTTCTAGGGGCTACACCTTC.

This clone turned up a few times. The genes are TRBV3-1 (or the pseudogene TRBV3-2) and TRBJ2-3; 11 bases are shared with TRBD2. The CDR3 length is 16 residues. The V gene end was trimmed by 0 bases and the J gene end by 9 bases; junction bases not matched to a gene: 8. Per germline, CDR1 LGHDT and CDR2 YNNKEL (reference sequence). CDR3 sequence reads: CASSQESGLAVRTQYF. The DNA of the CDR3 is TGTGCCAGCAGCCAAGAGTCGGGACTAGCGGTCAGAACGCAGTATTTT.

The gene calls are TRBV18 and TRBJ1-4; 12 bases are shared with TRBD1. The CDR3 covers 17 residues. V gave up 3 bases and J gave up 5 bases; unmatched junction bases: 7. Germline CDR1 reads KGHSH; CDR2 reads LQKENI. The CDR3 bases are TGTGCCAGCTCACCGTCCCGGGACAGGGGGCCGAATGAAAAACTGTTTTTT. It specifies CASSPSRDRGPNEKLFF.

The chain is built from TRBV28 and TRBJ2-7; D not certain. The germline CDR1 and CDR2 sequences are MDHEN and SYDVKM. V gave up 2 bases and J gave up 5 bases, with 1 base separating them. This CDR3 region has 10 residues. CDR3 DNA sequence: TGTGCCAGCAGTTTAAACGAGCAGTACTTC. Its translation is CASSLNEQYF.

This clone appeared a single time. V usage is TRBV7-2 and J usage is TRBJ1-3, with D unresolved. Trimming pared 10 bases from V and 0 bases from J, leaving 10 bases between. The CDR3 length is 13 residues. Germline-derived CDR1 and CDR2 are SGHTA and FQGNSA. In nucleotides, the CDR3 is TGTGCCACCGGCCCGTACTCTGGAAACACCATATATTTT. Translated: CATGPYSGNTIYF.

The chain is built from TRBV3-1 (or the pseudogene TRBV3-2) and TRBJ2-7; 11 nucleotides line up with TRBD2. V dropped 3 bases and J dropped 4; count of bases not matched to a gene: 5. The CDR3 runs to 15 residues. Per germline, CDR1 LGHDT and CDR2 YNNKEL (reference sequence). For the CDR3, the DNA is TGTGCCAGCAGCCACGGACTAGCGGGCATATACGAGCAGTACTTC. Translation gives CASSHGLAGIYEQYF.